This is a list of T cell receptor beta chains from one sample in a study of cytomegalovirus exposure and HLA in healthy donors. Profiled with immunoSEQ multiplex PCR; TCRdb holds only in-frame clones, not every one. The sample shows about 120,000 clones, about four fifths of them seen only once. Sequencing was performed on PBMCs. These TCRs come from a woman between 18 and 29 years old in good health and CMV-seronegative. The CDR3 runs from the conserved cysteine through the conserved F or W. The D gene is left open where the match is weak. Clone size appears in some rows only: once, few, many, or a class for an expanded clone.

v_gene,d_gene,j_gene,abundance,CDR3nt,CDR3aa
TRBV5-1,TRBD1,TRBJ1-6,.,TGCGCCAGCAGCTTAGGGACAGATAATTCACCCCTCCACTTT,CASSLGTDNSPLHF
TRBV10-3,TRBD2,TRBJ2-1,.,TGTGCCATCAGTGAAGCTAGCGGAGAGCAGTTCTTC,CAISEASGEQFF
TRBV5-4,TRBD1,TRBJ1-6,.,TGTGCCAGCAGCTTGTTTGGACAGGGGGATTCACCCCTCCACTTT,CASSLFGQGDSPLHF
TRBV7-6,TRBD2,TRBJ2-4,once,TGTGCCAGCAGCCCTGGGAGGGCGGACATTCAGTACTTC,CASSPGRADIQYF
TRBV4-1,.,TRBJ1-1,.,TGCGCCAGCAGCCAAATCACAACAGGGTGGGGCACTGAAGCTTTCTTT,CASSQITTGWGTEAFF
TRBV29-1,TRBD1,TRBJ1-2,.,TGCAGCGTTGAAAGGCGGACAGGGCAAGGCTACACCTTC,CSVERRTGQGYTF
TRBV19,TRBD1,TRBJ2-3,.,TGTGCCAGTAGTATACTCGCGACAGGGTACGCCACAGATACGCAGTATTTT,CASSILATGYATDTQYF
TRBV6-1,.,TRBJ1-1,.,TGTGCCAGCAGTATACAGGACGCGTCGGGCACTGAAGCTTTCTTT,CASSIQDASGTEAFF
TRBV9,.,TRBJ2-1,.,TGTGCCAGCAGCGTAGTCGGGGGCTCCTACAATGAGCAGTTCTTC,CASSVVGGSYNEQFF
TRBV5-4,TRBD2,TRBJ2-3,.,TGTGCCAGCAGCTTGTGGCGCGGGAGGGGGAGGGATACGCAGTATTTT,CASSLWRGRGRDTQYF
TRBV5-4,.,TRBJ1-2,.,TGTGCCAGCAGCTTGGAGGGGTCGGGCTATGGCTACACCTTC,CASSLEGSGYGYTF
TRBV13,TRBD1,TRBJ1-6,.,TGTGCCAGCAGCTTTTTTTCACAGGGGGGAAATAATTCACCCCTCCACTTT,CASSFFSQGGNNSPLHF
TRBV2,TRBD2,TRBJ2-7,.,TGTGCCAGCAGGCCCGGGACTAGCGGGAACAACGAGCAGTACTTC,CASRPGTSGNNEQYF
TRBV19,TRBD1,TRBJ2-2,.,TGTGCCAGTAGTATAGGGACAGGGTGGGCCGGGGAGCTGTTTTTT,CASSIGTGWAGELFF
TRBV7-9,.,TRBJ1-1,.,TGTGCCAGCAGCTTAAAGGGGCGAATCACTGAAGCTTTCTTT,CASSLKGRITEAFF
TRBV7-6,.,TRBJ2-7,.,TGTGCCAGCAGCTTAATTATAGGGAGCTCCTACGAGCAGTACTTC,CASSLIIGSSYEQYF
TRBV7-6,TRBD2,TRBJ2-7,.,TGTGCCAGCACTCCCCCTCCCCCCGGGAGGGGCTTCTACGAGCAGTACTTC,CASTPPPPGRGFYEQYF
TRBV25-1,.,TRBJ1-6,.,TGTGCCAGCAGTCCTTGGGCCTCGAGGGATTCACCCCTCCACTTT,CASSPWASRDSPLHF
TRBV5-1,.,TRBJ2-7,.,TGCGCCAGCAGGGTTACGACAGGAGCCTACGAGCAGTACTTC,CASRVTTGAYEQYF
TRBV11-1,.,TRBJ1-6,.,TGTGCCAGCAGCTTAGCGCGGTCGGCAGTATCACCCCTCCACTTT,CASSLARSAVSPLHF
TRBV19,.,TRBJ1-4,.,TGTGCCAGTAAAGGAGGGTACGAGGCAACTAATGAAAAACTGTTTTTT,CASKGGYEATNEKLFF
TRBV6-5,.,TRBJ2-1,.,TGTGCCAGCAGTTACGACCGAGGGTCCTACAATGAGCAGTTCTTC,CASSYDRGSYNEQFF
TRBV15,TRBD1,TRBJ1-1,.,TGTGCCACGACTCCGGGACAGGTGTATTCGAACACTGAAGCTTTCTTT,CATTPGQVYSNTEAFF
TRBV13,.,TRBJ2-1,.,TGTGCCAGCAGCTTAACTCTAGCTCCGAATGAGCAGTTCTTC,CASSLTLAPNEQFF
TRBV2,.,TRBJ1-1,.,TGTGCCAGCAGTAGGGATCAGGGCAGGAACACTGAAGCTTTCTTT,CASSRDQGRNTEAFF
TRBV5-1,.,TRBJ1-1,.,TGCGCCAGCAGCTTGGGGGGGGACGGGGGAGCAGGAGCTTTCTTT,CASSLGGDGGAGAFF
TRBV27,.,TRBJ2-3,.,TGTGCCAGCACACAGACCACAGATACGCAGTATTTT,CASTQTTDTQYF
TRBV6-1,TRBD1,TRBJ1-3,.,TGTGCCAGCAGTCCTCGACAGGGATCTGAATATTTT,CASSPRQGSEYF
TRBV5-6,.,TRBJ1-2,few,TGTGCCAGCAGCCCGATGGGGCAAGACCCTAACTATGGCTACACCTTC,CASSPMGQDPNYGYTF
TRBV2,.,TRBJ1-1,once,TGTGCCAGCAGTGGAGGAGATCTCACTGAAGCTTTCTTT,CASSGGDLTEAFF
TRBV7-2,TRBD1,TRBJ1-4,.,TGTGCCAGCAGCTCGGACAGGGCGAGGAAACTGTTTTTT,CASSSDRARKLFF
TRBV5-1,TRBD1,TRBJ1-1,.,TGCGCCAGCAAGGGACAGGGGGTGAACACTGAAGCTTTCTTT,CASKGQGVNTEAFF
TRBV7-9,.,TRBJ2-7,.,TGTGCCAGCAGCTTAGCCAGGCAGGGGCTGAGGGAGCAGTACTTC,CASSLARQGLREQYF
TRBV6-1,.,TRBJ2-6,few,TGTGCCAGCAGTGAAGAGGGGCAGTACTCTGGGGCCAACGTCCTGACTTTC,CASSEEGQYSGANVLTF
TRBV7-3,TRBD1,TRBJ2-7,.,TGTGCCAGCAGCTTGACGGGTCAGGGGGTCTCCTACGAGCAGTACTTC,CASSLTGQGVSYEQYF
TRBV7-2,.,TRBJ2-3,.,TGTGCCAGCAGCTTAGCGCGCGCAGATACGCAGTATTTT,CASSLARADTQYF
TRBV5-6,TRBD1,TRBJ2-5,.,TGTGCCAGCAGCTCCCAGGGGGAAGAGACCCAGTACTTC,CASSSQGEETQYF
TRBV29-1,.,TRBJ1-1,.,TGCAGCGTTGCCTCAGGGTTGAACACTGAAGCTTTCTTT,CSVASGLNTEAFF
TRBV4-2,.,TRBJ1-5,.,TGTGCCAGCAGCAATACGGGACAAACTAGCAATCAGCCCCAGCATTTT,CASSNTGQTSNQPQHF
TRBV27,.,TRBJ1-3,.,TGCGCCAGCAGTTTAAAGTATGGCGGCTACAGAAACACCATATATTTT,CASSLKYGGYRNTIYF
TRBV19,.,TRBJ1-1,.,TGTGCCAGTAGTATAGCTGGGAGGAACACTGAAGCTTTCTTT,CASSIAGRNTEAFF
TRBV7-6,.,TRBJ2-1,.,TGTGCCAGCAGCCGTAGCGGTAACAATGAGCAGTTCTTC,CASSRSGNNEQFF